Below, 11 T cell receptor beta chains from the same sample are listed, as sequenced in a study of identical twins. In TCRdb, the 5' RACE reads were re-called with MiXCR into one record per CDR3 protein. The sample yields 420,000 or so distinct CDR3 sequences, about 18% seen once. Sequencing input: naive T cells sorted from blood. These receptor sequences come from a man aged 50 to 60 in good health.

The rearrangement uses TRBV15 and TRBJ2-3, with D tentatively TRBD2 (6 bases). Looked up from germline, CDR1 is LNHNV and CDR2 is YYDKDF (reference sequence). The CDR3 consists of 17 residues. Trimming cost V 3 bases and J 4 bases, with 20 bases left between them. The CDR3 protein is CATSRALSGTGADTQYF. CDR3 bases: TGTGCCACCAGCAGGGCCTTAAGCGGCACGGGGGCAGATACGCAGTATTTT.

The rearrangement links TRBV6-2 or TRBV6-3 to TRBJ1-2; the match to TRBD1 covers 7 bases. CDR3 size: 16 residues. Trimming cost V 6 bases and J 1 base; bases outside gene matches: 11. CDR1 is MNHEY and CDR2 is SVGEGT in the germline V gene. The DNA for the CDR3 is TGTGCCAGCAGCCAACAGGGGACAGCACTTAACTATGGCTACACCTTC. Protein: CASSQQGTALNYGYTF.

Comments on this clonotype: The junction does not match germline at one end; this may be a read error. This chain's CDR3 is CSARDLGGNAIYF. The CDR3, as DNA: TGCAGTGCTAGAGATTTAGGTGGAAACGCCATATATTTT. The gene calls are TRBV20-1 and TRBJ1-3; D remains unclear. CDR1 is DFQATT, CDR2 SNEGSKA, per germline (reference sequence). The CDR3 contains 13 residues.

The chain uses TRBV29-1 and TRBJ2-7; TRBD1 aligns across 9 bases. Losses at the gene ends were 4 bases for V and 0 bases for J; bases not matched to a gene: 1. The CDR3 totals 13 residues. Per the germline V gene, CDR1 is SQVTM and CDR2 is ANQGSEA. The CDR3 sequence is CSVAGQGSYEQYF. CDR3 bases: TGCAGCGTTGCGGGACAGGGCTCCTACGAGCAGTACTTC.

The chain combines TRBV4-2 with TRBJ2-1; 10 bases are shared with TRBD1. CDR3 length: 15 residues. V shed 5 bases, J shed 6 bases, and the junction held 7 bases outside the gene matches. Germline V lookup: CDR1 LGHNA, CDR2 YNFKEQ. The CDR3 reads CASSTRDRGGNEQFF. In DNA form, the CDR3 reads TGTGCCAGCAGCACCCGGGACAGGGGTGGCAATGAGCAGTTCTTC.

This clonotype occurred many times. The chain carries TRBV9 and TRBJ2-7; D might be TRBD1 (6 bases). The germline V gene has CDR1 SGDLS and CDR2 YYNGEE. Trimming shortened V by 0 bases and J by 5 bases, and 12 bases separated the two germline ends. CDR3 size: 14 residues. CDR3 sequence (DNA): TGTGCCAGCAGCGTAGGGATCCGACAGGACGAGCAGTACTTC. Translation gives CASSVGIRQDEQYF.

This clonotype has a count of ten or more. The chain joins TRBV29-1 to TRBJ2-6; D gene unclear. The CDR3 consists of 14 residues. Germline-derived CDR1 and CDR2 are SQVTM and ANQGSEA. The V end lost 3 bases, the J end lost 0 bases, and 6 bases lay between the germline ends. CDR3 protein: CSVDLASGANVLTF. The CDR3, as DNA: TGCAGCGTTGACTTGGCCTCTGGGGCCAACGTCCTGACTTTC.

This clonotype was counted a few times. This chain joins TRBV4-2 and TRBJ2-3, with D uncertain. The CDR3 sequence is 18 residues long. The germline V and J ends were trimmed by 1 base and 2 bases, with 19 bases remaining between them. CDR1 LGHNA and CDR2 YNFKEQ come from the germline V gene. This CDR3 is CASSQGFGAGIFTDTQYF. The CDR3 region has the DNA TGTGCCAGCAGCCAAGGTTTCGGTGCAGGCATATTCACAGATACGCAGTATTTT.

This clonotype was observed a handful of times. The rearrangement uses TRBV13 and TRBJ2-5; a weak D match, TRBD2 (5 bases). Trimming stripped 3 bases from V and 5 bases from J, with 10 bases between. The germline V gene encodes CDR1 PRHDT and CDR2 FYEKMQ (reference sequence). The CDR3 loop spans 13 amino acids. The CDR3 DNA follows: TGTGCCAGCAGCTTGGACTCAGAGGAGACCCAGTACTTC. It is translated as CASSLDSEETQYF. The whole variable domain, remainder taken from reference TRBV13 and TRBJ2-5, is AAGVIQSPRHLIKEKRETATLKCYPIPRHDTVYWYQQGPGQDPQFLISFYEKMQSDKGSIPDRFSAQQFSDYHSELNMSSLELGDSALYFCASSLDSEETQYFGPGTRLLVL.

V is TRBV12-3 or TRBV12-4 and J is TRBJ2-2; 11 bases are a match to TRBD2. The CDR3 totals 17 residues. J gave up 0 bases and V 2 bases, and 2 bases lay outside the gene matches. The CDR3 sequence is CASSLSSGGPNTGELFF. CDR3 bases: TGTGCCAGCAGTTTATCTAGCGGGGGGCCGAACACCGGGGAGCTGTTTTTT.

The DNA of the CDR3 is TGTGCCAGCAGCTTTCGGGGGACAGGCAGGAGCACCGGGGAGCTGTTTTTT. As protein: CASSFRGTGRSTGELFF. This chain connects TRBV5-6 to TRBJ2-2; 8 bases are a match to TRBD1. The ends lost 2 bases at V and 4 bases at J; junction bases unmatched: 10. This CDR3 is built from 17 residues. Germline loops: CDR1 SGHDT, CDR2 YYEEEE.